This T cell receptor (beta chain) was captured by sequencing in a study of T cell clusters in autoimmune cytopenias. About the research overall: TRB sequencing had a median about 49,000 reads and about 2,500 distinct clonotypes per sample. Whole-study results and caveats: TRB repertoire shifts in secondary cytopenia and chronic lymphocytic leukemia mostly reflected lymphoma, not autoimmunity. The T cell clusters came from computational analysis alone and lack functional validation. Physiological T cell clusters of healthy donors were apparently absent in primary autoimmune cytopenia patients.

This clonotype is medium-sized by frequency. Antigen: not known. TRB rearrangements were amplified by touch-down multiplex PCR with mixed TRB-A/B primers. TCRdb re-called the multiplex PCR reads and catalogs CDR3 proteins one per entry, DNA excluded. The sample table includes 750 to 950 distinct CDR3 sequences. The germline gives CDR1 LNHDA, CDR2 SQIVND (reference sequence). The CDR3 extends over 14 amino acids. TRB was amplified from about 270 ng of peripheral blood genomic DNA per sample. The sequence derives from a human donor with an autoimmune cytopenia or autoimmune hepatitis (not recorded which). The chain links TRBV19 to TRBJ1-1; the TRBD1 assignment by TCRdb is unverifiable without DNA. The specimen was peripheral blood. CDR3: CASSPHRGETEAFF. The whole variable domain, filled in from reference TRBV19 and TRBJ1-1, reads DGGITQSPKYLFRKEGQNVTLSCEQNLNHDAMYWYRQDPGQGLRLIYYSQIVNDFQKGDIAEGYSVSREKKESFPLTVTSAQKNPTAFYLCASSPHRGETEAFFGQGTRLTVV.